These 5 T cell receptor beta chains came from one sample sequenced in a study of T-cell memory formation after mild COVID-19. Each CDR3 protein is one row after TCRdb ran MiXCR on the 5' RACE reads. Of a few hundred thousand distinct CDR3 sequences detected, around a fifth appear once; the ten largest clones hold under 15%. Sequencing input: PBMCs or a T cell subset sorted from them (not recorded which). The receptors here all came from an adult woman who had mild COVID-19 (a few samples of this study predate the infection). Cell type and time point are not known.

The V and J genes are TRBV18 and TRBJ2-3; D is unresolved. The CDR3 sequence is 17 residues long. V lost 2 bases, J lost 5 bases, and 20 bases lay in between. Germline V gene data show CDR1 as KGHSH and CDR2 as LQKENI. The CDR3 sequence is CASSPMPPRTGQDTQYF. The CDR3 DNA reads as TGTGCCAGCTCACCAATGCCCCCAAGGACCGGCCAAGATACGCAGTATTTT.

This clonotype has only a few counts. CDR3 sequence reads: CASTSMGGTPDEQYF. Here the CDR3 DNA reads TGTGCCAGCACCAGTATGGGAGGGACTCCGGATGAGCAGTACTTC. The V and J genes are TRBV12-3 or TRBV12-4 and TRBJ2-7, with 7 bases aligning to TRBD2. The CDR3 totals 15 residues. Trimming removed 7 bases from V and 7 bases from J; junction bases left unmatched: 16.

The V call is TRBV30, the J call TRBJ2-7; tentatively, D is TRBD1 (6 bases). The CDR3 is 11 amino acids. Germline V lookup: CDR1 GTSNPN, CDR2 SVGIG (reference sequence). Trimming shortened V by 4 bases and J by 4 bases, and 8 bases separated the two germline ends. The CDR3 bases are TGTGCCTGGAACAGGGAGTACGAGCAGTACTTC. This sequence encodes CAWNREYEQYF. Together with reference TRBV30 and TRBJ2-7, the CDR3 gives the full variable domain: SQTIHQWPATLVQPVGSPLSLECTVEGTSNPNLYWYRQAAGRGLQLLFYSVGIGQISSEVPQNLSASRPQDRQFILSSKKLLLSDSGFYLCAWNREYEQYFGPGTRLTVT.

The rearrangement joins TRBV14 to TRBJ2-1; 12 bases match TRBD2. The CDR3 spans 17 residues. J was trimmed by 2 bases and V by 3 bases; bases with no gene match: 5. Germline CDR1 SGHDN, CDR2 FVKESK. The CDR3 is CASSHGTSGPTYNEQFF. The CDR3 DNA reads TGTGCCAGCAGCCACGGGACTAGCGGGCCCACCTACAATGAGCAGTTCTTC.

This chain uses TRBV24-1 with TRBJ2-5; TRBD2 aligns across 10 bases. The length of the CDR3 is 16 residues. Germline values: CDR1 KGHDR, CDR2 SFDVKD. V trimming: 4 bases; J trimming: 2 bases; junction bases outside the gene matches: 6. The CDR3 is CATSEAGTSVQETQYF. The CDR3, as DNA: TGTGCCACCAGTGAGGCCGGGACTAGCGTTCAAGAGACCCAGTACTTC.